Detailed here is one TCR beta chain. What it binds is unknown. The data are from a study of Tregs in tolerant kidney transplant recipients. Study context: Stimulator donor B cells were generated over around nine days with CD40L, cyclosporin A and IL-4. Study-level results: Expanding Tregs on activated donor B cells appeared to best identify donor-specific TCRbeta clones.

Generated by immunoSEQ multiplex PCR, the TCRdb table keeps only in-frame clones and is missing some. This table holds 9,500 to 11,000 clones, about 90% found once. Sequences were derived from Tregs from blood cultured with allogeneic cells, sampled before the transplant. The receptor was isolated from a human patient who received a combined kidney and bone marrow transplant.

CDR3 nucleotides: TGTGCCAGCAGCTTAGATTCGCGTCGAAGCTCCTACAATGAGCAGTTCTTC. It translates to CASSLDSRRSSYNEQFF. The V call is TRBV7-3, the J call TRBJ2-1; D unclear. The germline V and J ends were trimmed by 2 bases and 0 bases, with 14 bases remaining between them. The CDR3 is 17 residues long. The germline gives CDR1 SGHTA, CDR2 FQGTGA.